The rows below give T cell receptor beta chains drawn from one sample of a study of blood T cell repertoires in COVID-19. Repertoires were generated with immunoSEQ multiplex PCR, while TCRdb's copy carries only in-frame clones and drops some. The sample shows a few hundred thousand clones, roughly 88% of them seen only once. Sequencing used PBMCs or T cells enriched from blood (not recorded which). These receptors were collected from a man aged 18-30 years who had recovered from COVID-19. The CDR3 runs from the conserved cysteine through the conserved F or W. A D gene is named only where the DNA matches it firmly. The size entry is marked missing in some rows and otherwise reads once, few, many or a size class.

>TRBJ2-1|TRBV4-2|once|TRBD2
TGTGCCAGCAGCCAAGATCCAGCGGGAATCTACAATGAGCAGTTCTTC
CASSQDPAGIYNEQFF
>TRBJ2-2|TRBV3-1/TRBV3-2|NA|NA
TGTGCCAGCAGCCAAGCGGGAGTAGGAAACACCGGGGAGCTGTTTTTT
CASSQAGVGNTGELFF
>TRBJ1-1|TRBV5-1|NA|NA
TGCGCCAGCAATAACCCAGCGTTGAACACTGAAGCTTTCTTT
CASNNPALNTEAFF
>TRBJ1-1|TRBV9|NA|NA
TGTGCCAGCAGCCCTACTAGGGATCGGGCTGAAGCTTTCTTT
CASSPTRDRAEAFF
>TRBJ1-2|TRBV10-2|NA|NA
TGCGCCAGCAGCGACAGACCTGGGTATGGCTACACCTTC
CASSDRPGYGYTF
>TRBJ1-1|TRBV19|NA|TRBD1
TGTGCCAGTAGGATACAGGGGGCAAACACTGAAGCTTTCTTT
CASRIQGANTEAFF
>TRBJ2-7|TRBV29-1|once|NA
TGCAGCGTTGACAGGGGGGATGAGCAGTACTTC
CSVDRGDEQYF
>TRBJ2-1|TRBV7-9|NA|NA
TGTGCCAGCAGCTTTCTAGCGCATCGCGCCTACAATGAGCAGTTCTTC
CASSFLAHRAYNEQFF
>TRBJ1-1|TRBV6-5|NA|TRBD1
TGTGCCAGCAGTTACTCGGGACAGGGTAGCGCTGAAGCTTTCTTT
CASSYSGQGSAEAFF
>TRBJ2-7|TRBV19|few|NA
TGTGCCAGCCAGGGGTCCTACGAGCAGTACTTC
CASQGSYEQYF
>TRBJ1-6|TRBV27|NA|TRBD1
TGTGCCAGCAGTGCGGGACAGGGCTACAATTCACCCCTCCACTTT
CASSAGQGYNSPLHF
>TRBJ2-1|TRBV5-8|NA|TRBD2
TGTGCCAGCAGTTCCGGGACTAGCGGGAGGGGTGAGCAGTTCTTC
CASSSGTSGRGEQFF
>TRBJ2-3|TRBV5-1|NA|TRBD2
TGCGCCAGCAGCTCTCCGGGACTAGCCGGGGATACGCAGTATTTT
CASSSPGLAGDTQYF
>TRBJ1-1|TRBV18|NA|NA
TGTGCCAGCTCACCATTAGTCGGCACTGAAGCTTTCTTT
CASSPLVGTEAFF
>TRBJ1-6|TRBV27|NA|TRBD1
TGTGCCAGCAGCCGGACAGGGGGCAAATCACCCCTCCACTTT
CASSRTGGKSPLHF
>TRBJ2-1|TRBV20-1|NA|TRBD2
TGCAGTTTGGGGGGGTTTGAGCAGTTCTTC
CSLGGFEQFF
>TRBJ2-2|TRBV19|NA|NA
TGTGCCAGTAGTATTGGGAGCCTGAACACCGGGGAGCTGTTTTTT
CASSIGSLNTGELFF
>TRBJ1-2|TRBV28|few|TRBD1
TGTGCCAGCAGGAGACAGGGCCACTATGGCTACACCTTC
CASRRQGHYGYTF
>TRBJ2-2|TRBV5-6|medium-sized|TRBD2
TGTGCCAGCAGCTTGCTGGGGGGGAGAAGGACCGGGGAGCTGTTTTTT
CASSLLGGRRTGELFF
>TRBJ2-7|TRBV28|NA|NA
TGTGCCAGCAGTCTAGCGTGGCTCGTCTACGAGCAGTACTTC
CASSLAWLVYEQYF
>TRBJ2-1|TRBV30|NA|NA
TGTGCCTGGAGTGTAGGCGGGTACAATGAGCAGTTCTTC
CAWSVGGYNEQFF
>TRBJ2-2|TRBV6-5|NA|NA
TGTGCCAGCAGTCGGGACACGAACACCGGGGAGCTGTTTTTT
CASSRDTNTGELFF
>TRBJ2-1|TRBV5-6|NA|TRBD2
TGTGCCAGCACCTCATGGGGTCTAGCGGGCAACAATGAGCAGTTCTTC
CASTSWGLAGNNEQFF
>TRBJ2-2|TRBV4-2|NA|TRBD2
TGTGCCAGCAGCCAAGAGGCCCAGCGGGAGGGCCCCGGGGAGCTGTTTTTT
CASSQEAQREGPGELFF
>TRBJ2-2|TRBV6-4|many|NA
TGTGCCAGCAGTGACTCTTCAGGGGGAGGCGGGGAGCTGTTTTTT
CASSDSSGGGGELFF
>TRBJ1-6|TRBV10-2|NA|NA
TGCGCCAGCAGTATTGGACAGTTTGGATCACCCCTCCACTTT
CASSIGQFGSPLHF
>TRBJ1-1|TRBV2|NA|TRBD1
TGTGCCAGCAGTGCGACAGGGGGCTTAAACACTGAAGCTTTCTTT
CASSATGGLNTEAFF
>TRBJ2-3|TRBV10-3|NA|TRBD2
TGTGCCATCAGTGAGTCTATCGCAGGCGGAGCGGGAGAGAGTCTAGATACGCAGTATTTT
CAISESIAGGAGESLDTQYF
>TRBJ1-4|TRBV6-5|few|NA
TGTGCCAGCAGTTACTCGAAGAGGGCCGAAAAACTGTTTTTT
CASSYSKRAEKLFF
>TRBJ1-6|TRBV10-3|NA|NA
TGTGCCATCAGTGACAGTCCTGAGAGGTCACCCCTCCACTTT
CAISDSPERSPLHF
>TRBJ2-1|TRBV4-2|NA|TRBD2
TGTGCCAGCAGCCCGCTAGCGGGAGGAGCCTACAATGAGCAGTTCTTC
CASSPLAGGAYNEQFF
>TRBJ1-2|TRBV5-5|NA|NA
TGTGCCAGCACCCTTGGGGCAGTCTCCAACTATGGCTACACCTTC
CASTLGAVSNYGYTF
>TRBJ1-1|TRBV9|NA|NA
TGTGCCAGCAGCGTAGACCCGGAGGGAGTGAACACTGAAGCTTTCTTT
CASSVDPEGVNTEAFF